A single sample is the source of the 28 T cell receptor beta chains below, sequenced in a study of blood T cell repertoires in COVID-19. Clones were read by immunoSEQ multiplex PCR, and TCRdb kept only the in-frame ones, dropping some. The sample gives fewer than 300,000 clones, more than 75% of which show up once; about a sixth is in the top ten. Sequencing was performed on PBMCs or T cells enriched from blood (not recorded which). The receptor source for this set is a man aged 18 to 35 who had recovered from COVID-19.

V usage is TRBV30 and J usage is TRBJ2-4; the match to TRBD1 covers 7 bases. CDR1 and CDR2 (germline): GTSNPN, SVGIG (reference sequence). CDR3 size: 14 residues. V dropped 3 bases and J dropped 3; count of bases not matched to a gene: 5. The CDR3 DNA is TGTGCCTGGAGCATGGGGGACAGCAAAAACATTCAGTACTTC. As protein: CAWSMGDSKNIQYF.

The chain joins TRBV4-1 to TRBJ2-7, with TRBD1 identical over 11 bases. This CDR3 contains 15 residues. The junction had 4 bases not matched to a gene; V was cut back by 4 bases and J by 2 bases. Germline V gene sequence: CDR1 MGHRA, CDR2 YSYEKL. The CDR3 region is CASSPGQGAAYEQYF. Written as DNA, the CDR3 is TGCGCCAGCAGCCCCGGACAGGGGGCTGCCTACGAGCAGTACTTC.

The CDR3, as DNA: TGTGCCAGCTCACCAGGCCCGGGAAGCTCTGGAAACACCATATATTTT. Translating gives CASSPGPGSSGNTIYF. The chain combines TRBV18 with TRBJ1-3; the D is unclear. Per germline, CDR1 KGHSH and CDR2 LQKENI. The CDR3 covers 16 residues. V was trimmed by 2 bases and J by 0 bases, leaving 11 bases between them.

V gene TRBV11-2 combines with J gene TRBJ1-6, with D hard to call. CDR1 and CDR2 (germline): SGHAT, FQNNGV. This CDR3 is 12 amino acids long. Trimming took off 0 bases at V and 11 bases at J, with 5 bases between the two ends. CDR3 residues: CASSLDVAPLHF. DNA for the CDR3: TGTGCCAGCAGCTTAGATGTCGCACCCCTCCACTTT.

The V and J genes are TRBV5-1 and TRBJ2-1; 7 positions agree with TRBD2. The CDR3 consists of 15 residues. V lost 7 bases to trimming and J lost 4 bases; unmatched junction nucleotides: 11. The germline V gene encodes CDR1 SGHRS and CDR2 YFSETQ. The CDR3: CASGREGGMYNEQFF. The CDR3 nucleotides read TGCGCCAGCGGGAGGGAGGGAGGTATGTACAATGAGCAGTTCTTC.

CDR3 sequence reads: CASSVVAGEVGELFF. DNA of the CDR3: TGTGCCAGCAGCGTCGTAGCGGGAGAAGTCGGGGAGCTGTTTTTT. The chain is built from TRBV28 and TRBJ2-2; TRBD2 aligns across 9 bases. From germline, CDR1 is MDHEN and CDR2 SYDVKM. CDR3 length: 15 residues. After removal of 6 bases from V and 7 bases from J, the junction contained 9 bases not matched to a gene.

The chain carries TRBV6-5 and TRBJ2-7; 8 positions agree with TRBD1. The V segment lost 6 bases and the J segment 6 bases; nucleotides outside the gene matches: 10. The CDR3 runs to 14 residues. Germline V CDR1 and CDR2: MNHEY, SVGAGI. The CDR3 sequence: CASRMDRAFGEQYF. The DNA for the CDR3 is TGTGCCAGCAGAATGGACAGGGCGTTTGGCGAGCAGTACTTC.

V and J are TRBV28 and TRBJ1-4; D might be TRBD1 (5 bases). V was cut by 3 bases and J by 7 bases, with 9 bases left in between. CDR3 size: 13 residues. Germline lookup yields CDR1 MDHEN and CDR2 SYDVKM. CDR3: CASSFGQPEKLFF. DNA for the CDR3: TGTGCCAGCAGTTTCGGACAACCTGAAAAACTGTTTTTT.

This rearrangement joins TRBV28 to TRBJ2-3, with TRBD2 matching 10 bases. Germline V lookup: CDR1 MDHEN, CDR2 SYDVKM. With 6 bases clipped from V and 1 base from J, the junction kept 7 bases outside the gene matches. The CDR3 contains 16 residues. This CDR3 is CASSFVAGGGTDTQYF. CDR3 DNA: TGTGCCAGCAGCTTTGTAGCGGGAGGAGGCACAGATACGCAGTATTTT.

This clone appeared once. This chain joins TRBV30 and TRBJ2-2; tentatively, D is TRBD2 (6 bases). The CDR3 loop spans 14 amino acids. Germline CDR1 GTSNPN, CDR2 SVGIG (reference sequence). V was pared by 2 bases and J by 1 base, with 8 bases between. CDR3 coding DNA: TGTGCCTGGAGTCTGACTAGGAACACCGGGGAGCTGTTTTTT. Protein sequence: CAWSLTRNTGELFF.

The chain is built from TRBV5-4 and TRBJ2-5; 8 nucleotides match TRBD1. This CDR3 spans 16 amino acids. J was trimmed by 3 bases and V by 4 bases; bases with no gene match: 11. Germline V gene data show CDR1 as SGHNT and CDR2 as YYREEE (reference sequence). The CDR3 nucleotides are TGTGCCAGCAGCCCCTTCACCGGGACAGGAGAAGAGACCCAGTACTTC. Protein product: CASSPFTGTGEETQYF. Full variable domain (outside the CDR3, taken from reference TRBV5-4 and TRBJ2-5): ETGVTQSPTHLIKTRGQQVTLRCSSQSGHNTVSWYQQALGQGPQFIFQYYREEENGRGNFPPRFSGLQFPNYSSELNVNALELDDSALYLCASSPFTGTGEETQYFGPGTRLLVL.

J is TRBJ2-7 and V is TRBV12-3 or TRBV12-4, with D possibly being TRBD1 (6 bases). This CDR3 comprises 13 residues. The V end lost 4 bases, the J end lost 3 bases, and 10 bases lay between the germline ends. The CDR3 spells CASSSGQVYEQYF. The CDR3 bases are TGTGCCAGCAGTTCGGGACAAGTCTACGAGCAGTACTTC.

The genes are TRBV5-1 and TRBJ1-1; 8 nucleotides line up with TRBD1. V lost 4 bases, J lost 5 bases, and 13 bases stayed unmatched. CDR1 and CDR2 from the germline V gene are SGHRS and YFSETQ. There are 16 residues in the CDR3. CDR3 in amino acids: CASSQGQGGERTEAFF. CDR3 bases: TGCGCCAGCAGCCAAGGACAGGGTGGAGAAAGGACTGAAGCTTTCTTT.

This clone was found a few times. CDR3 DNA: TGTGCCAGCAGCTCGCTAGCAGGGGGCGAGCAGTTCTTC. Protein: CASSSLAGGEQFF. V and J are TRBV7-8 and TRBJ2-1; TRBD1 aligns across 8 bases. The CDR3 loop spans 13 amino acids. After removal of 4 bases from V and 10 bases from J, the junction contained 6 bases not matched to a gene. From germline, CDR1 is SGHVS and CDR2 FQNEAQ.

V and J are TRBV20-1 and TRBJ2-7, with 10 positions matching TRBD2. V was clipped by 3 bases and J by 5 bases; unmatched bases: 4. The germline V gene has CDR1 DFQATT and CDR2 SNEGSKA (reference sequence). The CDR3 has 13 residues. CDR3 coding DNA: TGCAGTGCTAGTCTCAGCGGGAGGGACGAGCAGTACTTC. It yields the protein CSASLSGRDEQYF.

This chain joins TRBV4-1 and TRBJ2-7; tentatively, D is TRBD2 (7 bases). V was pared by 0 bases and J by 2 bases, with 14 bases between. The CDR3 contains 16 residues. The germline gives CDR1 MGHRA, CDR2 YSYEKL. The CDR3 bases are TGCGCCAGCAGCCAAGAAGGGGGGGGAGTGACCTACGAGCAGTACTTC. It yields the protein CASSQEGGGVTYEQYF.

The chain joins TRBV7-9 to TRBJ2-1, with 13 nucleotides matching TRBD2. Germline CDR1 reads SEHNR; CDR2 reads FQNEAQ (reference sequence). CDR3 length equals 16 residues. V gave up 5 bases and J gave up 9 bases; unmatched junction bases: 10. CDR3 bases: TGTGCCAGCAGCCCTGGACTAGCGGGAGTCTGGAGTGAGCAGTTCTTC. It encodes CASSPGLAGVWSEQFF.

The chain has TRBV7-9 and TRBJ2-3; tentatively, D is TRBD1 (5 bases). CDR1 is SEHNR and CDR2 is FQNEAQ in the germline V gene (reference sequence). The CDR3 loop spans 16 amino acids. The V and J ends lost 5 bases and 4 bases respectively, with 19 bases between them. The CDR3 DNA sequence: TGTGCCAGCAGCCCGATAGGGCAGGGAAGGCCAGATACGCAGTATTTT. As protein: CASSPIGQGRPDTQYF.

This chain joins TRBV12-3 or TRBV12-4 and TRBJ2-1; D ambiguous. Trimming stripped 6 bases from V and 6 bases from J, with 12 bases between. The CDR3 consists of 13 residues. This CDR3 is CASSSSNINEQFF. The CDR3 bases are TGTGCCAGCAGCTCAAGCAATATCAATGAGCAGTTCTTC.

This chain's CDR3 is CASSYSPTGPFGYTF. CDR3 sequence (DNA): TGTGCCAGCAGTTACTCGCCGACAGGTCCTTTTGGCTACACCTTC. The V and J genes are TRBV6-5 and TRBJ1-2; a weak D match, TRBD1 (6 bases). The CDR3 covers 15 residues. Germline V lookup: CDR1 MNHEY, CDR2 SVGAGI. V gave up 0 bases and J gave up 7 bases, with 15 bases separating them.

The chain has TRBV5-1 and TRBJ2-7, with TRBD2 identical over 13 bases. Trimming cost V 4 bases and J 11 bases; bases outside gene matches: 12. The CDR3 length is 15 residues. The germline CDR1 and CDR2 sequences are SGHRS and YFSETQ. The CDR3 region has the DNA TGCGCCAGCAGCCCGGGCGGACTAGCGGGAGCAGAGGAGTACTTC. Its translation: CASSPGGLAGAEEYF.

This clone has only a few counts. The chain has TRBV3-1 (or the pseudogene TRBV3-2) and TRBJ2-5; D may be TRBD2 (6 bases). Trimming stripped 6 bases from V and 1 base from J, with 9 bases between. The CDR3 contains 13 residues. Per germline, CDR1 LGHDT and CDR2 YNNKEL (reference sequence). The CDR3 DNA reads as TGTGCCAGCAGTCCCGGGGGCCAAGAGACCCAGTACTTC. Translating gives CASSPGGQETQYF.

CDR3 loop: CASSSGYRQGVQPQHF. CDR3 DNA: TGTGCCAGCAGCAGCGGTTACCGACAGGGGGTTCAGCCCCAGCATTTT. The chain is built from TRBV21-1 and TRBJ1-5; the table names TRBD1, a call not compared with the DNA. TRBV21-1 is reported as a pseudogene. The CDR3 extends over 16 amino acids.

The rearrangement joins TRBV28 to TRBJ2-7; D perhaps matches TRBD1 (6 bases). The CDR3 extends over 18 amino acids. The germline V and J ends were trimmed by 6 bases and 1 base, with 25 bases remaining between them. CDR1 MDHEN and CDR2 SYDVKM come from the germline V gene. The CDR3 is CASSPLGRGLDLSYEQYF. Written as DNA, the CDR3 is TGTGCCAGCAGCCCTTTAGGCAGGGGTTTGGACTTGTCCTACGAGCAGTACTTC.

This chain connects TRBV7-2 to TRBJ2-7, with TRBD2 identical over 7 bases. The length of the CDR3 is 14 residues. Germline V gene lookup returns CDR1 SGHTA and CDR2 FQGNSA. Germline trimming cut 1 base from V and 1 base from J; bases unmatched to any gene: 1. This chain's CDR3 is CASSLGGGSYEQYF. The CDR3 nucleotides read TGTGCCAGCAGCTTAGGCGGGGGTTCCTACGAGCAGTACTTC. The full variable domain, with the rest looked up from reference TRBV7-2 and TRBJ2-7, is GAGVSQSPSNKVTEKGKDVELRCDPISGHTALYWYRQSLGQGLEFLIYFQGNSAPDKSGLPSDRFSAERTGGSVSTLTIQRTQQEDSAVYLCASSLGGGSYEQYFGPGTRLTVT.

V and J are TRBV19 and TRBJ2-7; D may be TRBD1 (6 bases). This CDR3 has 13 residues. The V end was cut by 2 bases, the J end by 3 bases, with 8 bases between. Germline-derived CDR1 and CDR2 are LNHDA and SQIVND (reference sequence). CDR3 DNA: TGTGCCAGTAGTATAACAGGGTTCTACGAGCAGTACTTC. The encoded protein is CASSITGFYEQYF. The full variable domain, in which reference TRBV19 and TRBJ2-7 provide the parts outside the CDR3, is DGGITQSPKYLFRKEGQNVTLSCEQNLNHDAMYWYRQDPGQGLRLIYYSQIVNDFQKGDIAEGYSVSREKKESFPLTVTSAQKNPTAFYLCASSITGFYEQYFGPGTRLTVT.

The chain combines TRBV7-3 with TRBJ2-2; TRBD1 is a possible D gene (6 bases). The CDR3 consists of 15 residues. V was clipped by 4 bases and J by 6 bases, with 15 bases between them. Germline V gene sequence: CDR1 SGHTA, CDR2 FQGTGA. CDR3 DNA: TGTGCCAGCAGCTCTACAACAGGGATCGCCGGGGAGCTGTTTTTT. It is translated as CASSSTTGIAGELFF.

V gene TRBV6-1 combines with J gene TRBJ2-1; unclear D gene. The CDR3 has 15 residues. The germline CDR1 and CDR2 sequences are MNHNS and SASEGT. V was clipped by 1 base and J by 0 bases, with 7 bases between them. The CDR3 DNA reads TGTGCCAGCAGTGAAGTGGCTAGCTCCTACAATGAGCAGTTCTTC. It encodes CASSEVASSYNEQFF.